Reported below is one T cell receptor beta chain. The data were taken from a study of blood T cell repertoires in COVID-19. About the study: COVID-19 samples, acute and convalescent, were from the United States, Italy and Spain. PBMCs, B-cell-depleted T cells, or T cells provided the cDNA or gDNA that made up the material.

Authors' data handling: Cell counts per sample came from amplifying reference gene primers. TCRdb keeps only in-frame clones here, not all; method: immunoSEQ multiplex PCR. From that table come the V and J calls and clone size; the DNA was used to work out D and trimming. The sample lists about 180,000 clones, roughly three quarters occurring once. Per germline, CDR1 MDHEN and CDR2 SYDVKM. There are 15 residues in the CDR3. V was pared by 9 bases and J by 5 bases, with 14 bases of the junction left unmatched. It was during active infection that Seattle patients were enrolled and then longitudinally followed.

This sequence was found in a woman of 80 years or more with COVID-19, enrolled during active disease. The chain has TRBV28 and TRBJ2-7, with TRBD1 identical over 9 bases. The specimen sequenced was peripheral blood. The CDR3 reads CASRGLGQGPNEQYF. In DNA, the CDR3 is TGTGCCAGTAGGGGATTGGGACAGGGCCCAAACGAGCAGTACTTC.